A selection of T cell receptor beta chains follows, all from one sample in a study of monozygotic twins with inflammatory bowel disease. From its re-call of the 5' RACE reads, TCRdb lists each CDR3 protein once, without DNA. This sample's table reports approximately 400,000 distinct CDR3 sequences. Material: blood. These receptors all stem from a human donor with ulcerative colitis or Crohn's disease, or a healthy co-twin of an affected twin (not recorded which). Both conserved end residues are part of each CDR3.

j_call: TRBJ2-1
v_call: TRBV4-3
cdr3_aa: CASSTLAGAYNEQFF

j_call: TRBJ1-2
v_call: TRBV4-1
cdr3_aa: CASSQGAGGYGYTF

j_call: TRBJ1-6
v_call: TRBV3-1
cdr3_aa: CASSQDSQGCSPLHF

j_call: TRBJ2-3
v_call: TRBV18
cdr3_aa: CASSPGLADSTDTQYF

j_call: TRBJ1-2
v_call: TRBV20-1
cdr3_aa: CSAARGHGYTF

j_call: TRBJ2-7
v_call: TRBV4-2
cdr3_aa: CASSQDSGAHYEQYF

j_call: TRBJ1-5
v_call: TRBV2
cdr3_aa: CASSDRTANQPQHF

j_call: TRBJ2-5
v_call: TRBV10-3
cdr3_aa: CAISSPPDETQYF

j_call: TRBJ1-6
v_call: TRBV7-2
cdr3_aa: CASSNMGILNSPLHF

j_call: TRBJ2-3
v_call: TRBV5-4
cdr3_aa: CASSGTSGGSSTDTQYF

j_call: TRBJ2-7
v_call: TRBV4-3
cdr3_aa: CASSQDGRGSYEQYF

j_call: TRBJ2-7
v_call: TRBV27
cdr3_aa: CASSPPPGTGISYEQYF

j_call: TRBJ2-2
v_call: TRBV7-3
cdr3_aa: CASSPRLAGPTGELFF

j_call: TRBJ2-2
v_call: TRBV24-1
cdr3_aa: CATSKGGTGANTGELFF

j_call: TRBJ2-7
v_call: TRBV6-5
cdr3_aa: CASSYYPDRGYEQYF

j_call: TRBJ2-1
v_call: TRBV12-3/TRBV12-4
cdr3_aa: CASSSGTGALYNEQFF

j_call: TRBJ1-6
v_call: TRBV11-1
cdr3_aa: CASSLGYETGVLNSPLHF

j_call: TRBJ2-2
v_call: TRBV10-3
cdr3_aa: CAISESFTNTGELFF

j_call: TRBJ2-2
v_call: TRBV11-2
cdr3_aa: CASSLRFSGGLPNTGELFF

j_call: TRBJ2-1
v_call: TRBV4-3
cdr3_aa: CASSFSGALYNEQFF

j_call: TRBJ2-1
v_call: TRBV5-1
cdr3_aa: CASSLDPESYNEQFF

j_call: TRBJ2-1
v_call: TRBV12-3/TRBV12-4
cdr3_aa: CASSPRQGVVNEQFF

j_call: TRBJ2-7
v_call: TRBV3-1
cdr3_aa: CASSQDFGGVLSYEQYF

j_call: TRBJ2-3
v_call: TRBV20-1
cdr3_aa: CSVTVGSTDTQYF